This T cell receptor (beta chain) was captured in a study of blood T cell repertoires in COVID-19. Germline V CDR1 and CDR2: MGHRA, YSYEKL. Trimming cost V 0 bases and J 1 base, with 7 bases left between them. The CDR3 length is 16 residues. The table came from immunoSEQ multiplex PCR; TCRdb's copy has only in-frame clones and leaves some out. The sample holds tens of thousands of clones, just over 85% seen once. This clone was detected only once. The rearrangement joins TRBV4-1 to TRBJ1-6; D gene uncertain. The sequence was obtained from a man in his sixties or seventies with acute or convalescent COVID-19. The material sequenced was peripheral blood. In DNA, the CDR3 is TGCGCCAGCAGCCAAGAGGCAAATTCCTATAATTCACCCCTCCACTTT. Its protein product is CASSQEANSYNSPLHF.